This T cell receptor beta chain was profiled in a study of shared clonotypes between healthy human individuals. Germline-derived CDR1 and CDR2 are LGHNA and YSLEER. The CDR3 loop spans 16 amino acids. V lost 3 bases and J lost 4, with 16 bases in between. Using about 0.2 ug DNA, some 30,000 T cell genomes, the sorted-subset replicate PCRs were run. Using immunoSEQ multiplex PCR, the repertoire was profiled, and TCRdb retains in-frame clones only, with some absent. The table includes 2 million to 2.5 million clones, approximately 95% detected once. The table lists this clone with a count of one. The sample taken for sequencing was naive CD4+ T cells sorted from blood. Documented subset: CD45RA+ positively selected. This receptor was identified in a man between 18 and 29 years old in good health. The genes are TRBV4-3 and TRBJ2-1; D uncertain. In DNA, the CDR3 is TGCGCCAGCAGCCAGATCGGTTTGCGGTCATACAATGAGCAGTTCTTC. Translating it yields CASSQIGLRSYNEQFF.